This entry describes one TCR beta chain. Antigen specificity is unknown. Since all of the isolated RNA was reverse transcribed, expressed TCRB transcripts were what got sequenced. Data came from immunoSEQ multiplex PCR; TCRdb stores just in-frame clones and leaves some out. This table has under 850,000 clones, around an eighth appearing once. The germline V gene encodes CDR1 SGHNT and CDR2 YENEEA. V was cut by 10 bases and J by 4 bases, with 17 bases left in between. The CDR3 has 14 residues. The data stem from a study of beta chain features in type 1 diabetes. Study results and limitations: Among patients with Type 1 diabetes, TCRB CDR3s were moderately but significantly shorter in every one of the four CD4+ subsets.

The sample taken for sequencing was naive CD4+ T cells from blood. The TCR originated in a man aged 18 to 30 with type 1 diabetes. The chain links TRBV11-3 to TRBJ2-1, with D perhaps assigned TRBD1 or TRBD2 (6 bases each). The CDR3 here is CATTSGGAYNEQFF. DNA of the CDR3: TGTGCCACCACGTCCGGGGGCGCATACAATGAGCAGTTCTTC.